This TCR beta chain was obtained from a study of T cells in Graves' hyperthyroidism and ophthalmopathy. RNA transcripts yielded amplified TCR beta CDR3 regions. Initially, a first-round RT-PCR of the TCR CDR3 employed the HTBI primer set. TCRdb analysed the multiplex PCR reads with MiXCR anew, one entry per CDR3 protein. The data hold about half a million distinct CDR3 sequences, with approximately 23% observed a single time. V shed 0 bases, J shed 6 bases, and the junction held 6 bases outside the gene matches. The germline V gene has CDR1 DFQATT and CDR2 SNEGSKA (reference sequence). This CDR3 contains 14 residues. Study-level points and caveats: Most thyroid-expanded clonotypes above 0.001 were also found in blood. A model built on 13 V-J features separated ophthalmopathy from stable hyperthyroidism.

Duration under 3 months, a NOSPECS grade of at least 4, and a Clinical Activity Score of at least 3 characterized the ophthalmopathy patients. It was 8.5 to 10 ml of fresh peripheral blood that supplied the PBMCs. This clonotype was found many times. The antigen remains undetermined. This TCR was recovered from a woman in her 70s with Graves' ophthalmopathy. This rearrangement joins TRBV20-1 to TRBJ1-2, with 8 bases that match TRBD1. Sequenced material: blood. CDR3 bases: TGCAGTGCTAGAGATCTCAGGGGGCAAGATGGCTACACCTTC. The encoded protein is CSARDLRGQDGYTF.